These 7 T cell receptor beta chains share one sample of origin, sequenced in a study of shared clonotypes between healthy human individuals. Only in-frame clones appear in the TCRdb table, and some are missing; sequencing was by immunoSEQ multiplex PCR. The top ten hold roughly 0.06% of the sample, which has approximately 530,000 clones, 95% to 97% seen once. Sequencing used naive CD4+ T cells sorted from blood. Subset indicated: CD45RA+ positively selected. The receptor source for this set is a woman aged 25 to 45 in good health.

The V call is TRBV28, the J call TRBJ2-3; 8 positions match TRBD1. Germline V gives CDR1 MDHEN, CDR2 SYDVKM. This CDR3 has 15 amino acids. V dropped 5 bases and J dropped 8; count of bases not matched to a gene: 12. CDR3 DNA: TGTGCCAGCAGTCTCGCCGCAGACAGGGGTAGTACGCAGTATTTT. Its protein product is CASSLAADRGSTQYF.

The chain couples TRBV4-2 to TRBJ2-2; 10 bases agree with TRBD2. Germline V gene sequence: CDR1 LGHNA, CDR2 YNFKEQ. V shed 4 bases, J shed 3 bases, and the junction held 11 bases outside the gene matches. The CDR3 consists of 18 residues. CDR3 bases: TGTGCCAGCAGCCCCCCGGCGAGCGGGAGGGCCCACACCGGGGAGCTGTTTTTT. Its protein product is CASSPPASGRAHTGELFF.

The rearrangement links TRBV7-9 to TRBJ1-6, with 7 bases aligning to TRBD1. Unmatched junction bases numbered 7, after V lost 5 bases and J lost 6 bases. The CDR3 consists of 15 residues. The V gene's germline CDR1 is SEHNR and CDR2 FQNEAQ (reference sequence). The chain's CDR3 is CASSRQGQTNSPLHF. DNA of the CDR3: TGTGCCAGCAGCCGACAGGGACAGACTAATTCACCCCTCCACTTT.

This clone occurred once. This chain uses TRBV5-1 with TRBJ2-1; perhaps TRBD2 as D (6 bases). The CDR3 consists of 12 residues. The V gene lost 7 bases and the J gene lost 7 bases, with 12 bases spanning the gap. Germline loops: CDR1 SGHRS, CDR2 YFSETQ. The CDR3 DNA follows: TGCGCCAGCCATACCGGGACTAATGAGCAGTTCTTC. Amino acids: CASHTGTNEQFF.

The DNA for the CDR3 is TGTGCCAGCAGCTTTGGGTCCCAAGATCAGCCCCAGCATTTT. Its translation is CASSFGSQDQPQHF. The V and J genes are TRBV7-6 and TRBJ1-5; D is unresolved. CDR1 and CDR2 from the germline V gene are SGHVS and FNYEAQ. V lost 3 bases and J lost 5, with 11 bases in between. CDR3 length: 14 amino acids.

The rearrangement links TRBV7-7 to TRBJ2-5; the D gene could be TRBD1 or TRBD2 (6 bases each). The germline CDR1 and CDR2 sequences are SSHAT and FNYEAQ (reference sequence). This CDR3 contains 15 residues. V was shortened by 0 bases and J by 1 base, with 9 bases between the two germline ends. CDR3 in amino acids: CASSLASGAQETQYF. The CDR3 DNA follows: TGTGCCAGCAGCTTAGCCTCGGGGGCCCAAGAGACCCAGTACTTC.

This rearrangement joins TRBV7-8 to TRBJ2-7; 8 nucleotides agree with TRBD1. CDR3 length equals 19 residues. CDR1 is SGHVS, CDR2 FQNEAQ, per germline. The trim removed 5 bases at V and 1 base at J, leaving 19 bases unmatched. The CDR3 loop reads CASSPWGSSTGVRSYEQYF. The CDR3 nucleotides are TGTGCCAGCAGCCCATGGGGTAGTTCGACAGGGGTCAGGTCCTACGAGCAGTACTTC.